One and the same sample provided the 24 T cell receptor beta chains below, sequenced in a study of tumor-infiltrating lymphocytes in primary liver carcinoma. Germline DNA was extracted alongside blood RNA, which was obtained from unsorted whole blood. cDNA specific to TCR beta was made from 500 to 650 ng of total RNA, with a constant-region primer employed for priming. Library construction for TCR beta comprised three nested multiplex PCR rounds performed with slightly modified ARM-PCR. Rounds one and two of PCR, each of roughly 10 cycles, were primed with TRBV1-TRBV30 forward primers and a C-beta reverse primer. TCRdb passed the multiplex PCR reads through MiXCR, listing each CDR3 protein once. The sample shows hundreds of thousands of distinct CDR3 sequences, approximately 65% of them seen only once. Sequencing used peripheral blood. These TCRs come from a man aged 35 to 55 with primary liver carcinoma and hepatitis B virus infection.

This clonotype was found a few times. The rearrangement joins TRBV5-6 to TRBJ2-7, with TRBD1 as a possible D gene (6 bases). Trimming cost V 3 bases and J 1 base, with 17 bases left between them. Germline V CDR1 and CDR2: SGHDT, YYEEEE. The CDR3 has 16 amino acids. For the CDR3, the DNA is TGTGCCAGCAGCTCGCTTCCCCTGGGGGCTTCCTACGAGCAGTACTTC. This encodes CASSSLPLGASYEQYF.

Comment on this clonotype: One end of the junction varies from germline; a read error may be responsible. The V call is TRBV11-3, the J call TRBJ2-7, with 7 bases that match TRBD2. Per the germline V gene, CDR1 is SGHNT and CDR2 is YENEEA. The CDR3 runs 14 residues. CDR3 nucleotide sequence: TGTGCCAGCAGCCCCGTCACGCGGGACTACGAGCGGTATTTC. Translation: CASSPVTRDYERYF. Variable domain in full (rest from reference TRBV11-3 and TRBJ2-7): EAGVVQSPRYKIIEKKQPVAFWCNPISGHNTLYWYLQNLGQGPELLIRYENEEAVDDSQLPKDRFSAERLKGVDSTLKIQPAELGDSAVYLCASSPVTRDYERYFGPGTRLTVT.

This clonotype has just a few counts. The CDR3 ends on some other residue instead of the conserved phenylalanine or tryptophan, so this is likely a read error. The chain recombines TRBV11-2 with TRBJ2-2; unclear D gene. The germline V gene encodes CDR1 SGHAT and CDR2 FQNNGV. The CDR3 covers 15 residues. The DNA of the CDR3 is TGTGCTAGCAGCTTAGTCTCGAAGAACACCGGGGAGCTGTTTCTT. This codes for CASSLVSKNTGELFL.

The table lists this clonotype with many counts. This sequence joins TRBV6-5 and TRBJ2-3; D remains unclear. The V gene's germline CDR1 is MNHEY and CDR2 SVGAGI. Trimming removed 4 bases from V and 1 base from J, with 9 bases in between. The CDR3 has 14 residues. This CDR3 is CASSFRTGTDTQYF. For the CDR3, the DNA is TGTGCCAGCAGTTTCAGGACCGGCACAGATACGCAGTATTTT.

The table lists this clonotype with a few counts. The chain joins TRBV24-1 to TRBJ1-2; tentative D call: TRBD1 (6 bases). Germline CDR1 is KGHDR and CDR2 is SFDVKD. The V and J ends lost 7 bases and 4 bases respectively, with 9 bases between them. The CDR3 extends over 12 amino acids. The CDR3, as DNA: TGTGCCACCAGGGAGGACAGCTATGGCTACACCTTC. Amino acids: CATREDSYGYTF.

A word on this clonotype: An end of the junction does not agree with germline; a read error may underlie this. This chain links TRBV4-2 with TRBJ2-5, with 12 bases identical to TRBD2. In germline, CDR1 is LGHNA, CDR2 YNFKEQ. This CDR3 comprises 17 residues. This chain's CDR3 is CASGQDPSGRASETQYF. DNA for the CDR3: TGTGCCAGCGGCCAAGATCCTAGCGGGAGGGCCAGCGAAACCCAGTACTTC.

A remark on this clonotype: The junction and the germline gene differ at one end; a read error may be behind it. This CDR3 is CVSSGTSSQFF. The CDR3 DNA reads as TGCGTCAGCAGTGGGACTAGCTCGCAGTTCTTC. This sequence joins TRBV10-1 and TRBJ2-1; 9 bases are a match to TRBD2. Looked up from germline, CDR1 is WNHNN and CDR2 is SYGVQD (reference sequence). This CDR3 has 11 residues.

The table lists this clonotype with a few counts. The chain couples TRBV10-3 to TRBJ2-1, with D hard to call. Trimming stripped 2 bases from V and 8 bases from J, with 19 bases between. This CDR3 has 16 residues. CDR1 and CDR2 (germline): ENHRY, SYGVKD. The CDR3 spells CAISEVWIPIQDEQFF. The CDR3, as DNA: TGTGCCATCAGTGAGGTGTGGATTCCGATCCAGGATGAGCAGTTCTTC.

About this clonotype itself: A read error is likely, as this CDR3 ends without the conserved phenylalanine or tryptophan. The J gene is TRBJ2-2, the V gene TRBV6-6; no clear D. The CDR3 has 13 amino acids. The germline V gene encodes CDR1 MNHNY and CDR2 SVGAGI (reference sequence). Trimming left V 7 bases short and J 7 bases short, with 13 bases between. The CDR3 region has the DNA TGTGCCAGCACCATCATGGAGCTCGGGGAGCTGTTTTCT. Translated: CASTIMELGELFS.

The sample holds a few counts of this clonotype. The rearrangement links TRBV11-2 to TRBJ2-1; D perhaps matches TRBD1 (5 bases). Germline CDR1 SGHAT, CDR2 FQNNGV. The CDR3 consists of 19 residues. V was shortened by 1 base and J by 1 base, with 20 bases between the two germline ends. CDR3 region: CASSLVLGLTRGSYNEQFF. CDR3 DNA: TGTGCCAGCAGCTTAGTGTTGGGCCTCACAAGGGGATCCTACAATGAGCAGTTCTTC.

The chain links TRBV11-2 to TRBJ2-3; a weak D match, TRBD2 (5 bases). CDR3 length equals 15 residues. V lost 1 base, J lost 6 bases, and 14 bases lay in between. Germline-derived CDR1 and CDR2 are SGHAT and FQNNGV. The CDR3 spells CASSLGSGRRDTQYF. The DNA of the CDR3 is TGTGCCAGCAGCTTAGGTTCGGGAAGGCGGGATACGCAGTATTTT.

The chain recombines TRBV19 with TRBJ1-5; a possible D gene is TRBD1 (5 bases). The germline gives CDR1 LNHDA, CDR2 SQIVND (reference sequence). V dropped 5 bases and J dropped 7 bases, with 15 bases sitting between them. This CDR3 has 14 amino acids. The CDR3 DNA reads TGTGCCAGTAGTTCCTTGGGGGGTCGGCAGCCCCAGCATTTT. Translating it yields CASSSLGGRQPQHF.

To note about this clonotype: This may be a read error: a much more frequent sequence differs by one nucleotide. The CDR3 region is CPSSLKGAGQTNSPLHF. CDR3 sequence (DNA): TGTCCCAGCAGCTTGAAGGGCGCGGGACAGACTAATTCACCCCTCCACTTT. The V and J genes are TRBV12-3 or TRBV12-4 and TRBJ1-6, with 7 bases matching TRBD1. CDR3 length: 17 amino acids.

This chain links TRBV29-1 with TRBJ1-3; D gene uncertain. From germline, CDR1 is SQVTM and CDR2 ANQGSEA. CDR3 length: 13 residues. As DNA, the CDR3 is TGCAGAGTGGCCCCAGACGGTGGAAACACCATATATTTT. Translation: CRVAPDGGNTIYF.

The rearrangement joins TRBV10-3 to TRBJ1-2, with 10 nucleotides matching TRBD1. The ends lost 7 bases at V and 4 bases at J; junction bases unmatched: 9. CDR1 is ENHRY, CDR2 SYGVKD, per germline. The CDR3 length is 15 residues. The CDR3 bases are TGTGCCATCACCGAGGGACAGGGGACCACCTATGGCTACACCTTC. It is translated as CAITEGQGTTYGYTF.

There are a few counts of this clonotype. This rearrangement joins TRBV7-9 to TRBJ2-5; 10 bases are a match to TRBD2. The V gene end was trimmed by 5 bases and the J gene end by 4 bases; junction bases not matched to a gene: 4. Looked up from germline, CDR1 is SEHNR and CDR2 is FQNEAQ (reference sequence). This CDR3 spans 14 amino acids. The CDR3 nucleotides are TGTGCCAGCAGCCTAGGACTAGCGGTAGAGACCCAGTACTTC. Its protein product is CASSLGLAVETQYF.

This clonotype was detected only a few times. The rearrangement joins TRBV10-3 to TRBJ2-3; D is perhaps TRBD1 (5 bases). Germline V gives CDR1 ENHRY, CDR2 SYGVKD. The CDR3 is made up of 13 amino acids. The chain's CDR3 is CTTLSRGTDTQYF. CDR3 bases: TGTACCACCCTTTCCAGGGGCACAGATACGCAGTATTTT.

This clonotype was detected once. V usage is TRBV28 and J usage is TRBJ1-1, with unresolved D. Germline V CDR1 and CDR2: MDHEN, SYDVKM. Trimming took 8 bases from V and 5 from J, leaving 12 bases between them. The CDR3 loop spans 12 amino acids. In nucleotides, the CDR3 is TGTGCCAGCCATGAATTGGGAACTGAAGCTTTCTTT. Its translation: CASHELGTEAFF.

This clonotype was observed many times. The chain joins TRBV5-1 to TRBJ2-1; no reliable D call. V lost 4 bases to trimming and J lost 5 bases, with 10 bases between them. The CDR3 contains 13 residues. Germline V CDR1 and CDR2: SGHRS, YFSETQ. The CDR3 DNA is TGCGCCAGCAGCCCGGACCCCGACAATGAGCAGTTCTTC. Protein: CASSPDPDNEQFF.

This clonotype was observed at least ten times. The chain couples TRBV6-2 or TRBV6-3 to TRBJ2-7, with 7 bases lining up with TRBD1. Germline V gene data show CDR1 as MNHEY and CDR2 as SVGEGT. The CDR3 spans 17 residues. V shed 3 bases, J shed 3 bases, and the junction held 14 bases outside the gene matches. CDR3 protein: CASSYWGAGTEDYEQYF. The CDR3 nucleotides read TGTGCCAGCAGTTATTGGGGAGCCGGGACAGAGGACTACGAGCAGTACTTC.

This chain connects TRBV28 to TRBJ2-7, with 7 bases fitting TRBD1. With 5 bases clipped from V and 0 bases from J, the junction kept 7 bases outside the gene matches. CDR1 and CDR2 from the germline V gene are MDHEN and SYDVKM. The CDR3 loop spans 15 amino acids. CDR3: CASSPSWDSSYEQYF. The CDR3 DNA reads as TGTGCCAGCAGTCCGAGTTGGGACAGCTCCTACGAGCAGTACTTC.

On this clonotype itself: This sequence may be a read error, since a much larger clone differs from it by one base. J is TRBJ2-1 and V is TRBV4-3; TRBD2 is a possible D gene (7 bases). From germline, CDR1 is LGHNA and CDR2 YSLEER. There are 16 residues in the CDR3. V was trimmed by 8 bases and J by 5 bases, leaving 22 bases between them. CDR3 protein: CASGREGEGLDNEQFF. CDR3 in DNA: TGCGCCAGCGGCCGAGAGGGGGAGGGCCTAGACAATGAGCAGTTCTTC.

This clonotype has just a few counts. It may be a read error: a sequence one base away is much more abundant. The V gene is TRBV29-1, the J gene TRBJ2-7; tentative D call: TRBD2 (6 bases). Germline CDR1 is SQVTM and CDR2 is ANQGSEA. CDR3 length: 14 amino acids. CDR3 bases: TGCTGCGTTGGGCTGGGGGGTCCCAAGGACGAGCAGTACTTC. Translation gives CCVGLGGPKDEQYF.

On this clonotype itself: The junction departs from germline at one end; a sequencing error may be responsible. The rearrangement joins TRBV5-4 to TRBJ2-1; 10 nucleotides align to TRBD1. Germline CDR1 is SGHNT and CDR2 is YYREEE (reference sequence). The CDR3 loop spans 15 amino acids. The CDR3 DNA is TGTGCCATCAGCCCCGGGACAGGGGCGGGTAGTGAGCAGTTCTTC. Translation: CAISPGTGAGSEQFF.